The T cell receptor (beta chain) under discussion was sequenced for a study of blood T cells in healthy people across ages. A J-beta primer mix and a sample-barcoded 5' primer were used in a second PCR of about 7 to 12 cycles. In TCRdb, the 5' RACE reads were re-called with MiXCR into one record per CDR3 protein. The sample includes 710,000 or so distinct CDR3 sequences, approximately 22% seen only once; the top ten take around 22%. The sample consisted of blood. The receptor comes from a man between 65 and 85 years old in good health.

This CDR3 reads CASKLPGTGSADTQYF. Here the CDR3 DNA reads TGTGCCAGCAAACTTCCCGGGACAGGATCTGCAGATACGCAGTATTTT. The chain employs TRBV6-6 and TRBJ2-3, with 8 bases matching TRBD1. The V gene end was trimmed by 7 bases and the J gene end by 4 bases; junction bases not matched to a gene: 13. CDR1 and CDR2 (germline): MNHNY, SVGAGI (reference sequence). CDR3 length equals 16 residues.